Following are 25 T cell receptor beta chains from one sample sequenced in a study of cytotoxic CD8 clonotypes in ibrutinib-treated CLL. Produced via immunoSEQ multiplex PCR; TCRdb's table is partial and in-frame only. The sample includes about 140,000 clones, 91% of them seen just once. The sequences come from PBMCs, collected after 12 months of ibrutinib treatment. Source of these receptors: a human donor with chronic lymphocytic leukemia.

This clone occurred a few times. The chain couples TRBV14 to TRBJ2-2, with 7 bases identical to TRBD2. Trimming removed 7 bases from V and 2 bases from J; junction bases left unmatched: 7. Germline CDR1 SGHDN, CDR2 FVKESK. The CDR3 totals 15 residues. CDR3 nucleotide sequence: TGTGCCAGCAATGGCCTAGCGGTCAACACCGGGGAGCTGTTTTTT. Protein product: CASNGLAVNTGELFF.

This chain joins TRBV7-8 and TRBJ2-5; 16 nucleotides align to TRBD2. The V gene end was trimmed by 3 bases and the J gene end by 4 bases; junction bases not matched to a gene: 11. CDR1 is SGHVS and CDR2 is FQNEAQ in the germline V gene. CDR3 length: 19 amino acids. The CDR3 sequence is CASSFPGTSGRVRLETQYF. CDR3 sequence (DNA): TGTGCCAGCAGCTTCCCCGGGACTAGCGGGAGGGTTAGATTAGAGACCCAGTACTTC. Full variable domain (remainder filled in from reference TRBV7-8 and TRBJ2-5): GAGVSQSPRYKVAKRGQDVALRCDPISGHVSLFWYQQALGQGPEFLTYFQNEAQLDKSGLPSDRFFAERPEGSVSTLKIQRTQQEDSAVYLCASSFPGTSGRVRLETQYFGPGTRLLVL.

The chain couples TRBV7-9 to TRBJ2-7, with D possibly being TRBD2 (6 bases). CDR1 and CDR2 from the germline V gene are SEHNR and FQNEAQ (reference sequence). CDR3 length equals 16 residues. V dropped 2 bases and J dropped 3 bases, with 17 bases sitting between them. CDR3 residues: CASSLMGREVLYEQYF. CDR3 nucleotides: TGTGCCAGCAGCTTAATGGGCAGGGAGGTCCTCTACGAGCAGTACTTC. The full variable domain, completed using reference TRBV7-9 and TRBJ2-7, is DTGVSQNPRHKITKRGQNVTFRCDPISEHNRLYWYRQTLGQGPEFLTYFQNEAQLEKSRLLSDRFSAERPKGSFSTLEIQRTEQGDSAMYLCASSLMGREVLYEQYFGPGTRLTVT.

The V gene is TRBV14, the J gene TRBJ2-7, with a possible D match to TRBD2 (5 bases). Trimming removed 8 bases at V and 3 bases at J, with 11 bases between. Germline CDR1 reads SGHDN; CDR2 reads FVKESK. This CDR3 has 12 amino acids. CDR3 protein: CASGQRDYEQYF. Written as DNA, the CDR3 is TGTGCCAGCGGGCAGAGGGACTACGAGCAGTACTTC. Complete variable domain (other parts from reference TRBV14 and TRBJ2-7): EAGVTQFPSHSVIEKGQTVTLRCDPISGHDNLYWYRRVMGKEIKFLLHFVKESKQDESGMPNNRFLAERTGGTYSTLKVQPAELEDSGVYFCASGQRDYEQYFGPGTRLTVT.

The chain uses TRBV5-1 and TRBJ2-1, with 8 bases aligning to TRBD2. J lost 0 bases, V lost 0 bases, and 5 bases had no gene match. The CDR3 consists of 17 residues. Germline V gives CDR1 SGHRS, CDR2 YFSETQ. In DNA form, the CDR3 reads TGCGCCAGCAGCTTGGATACCGGGACTAGCTCCTACAATGAGCAGTTCTTC. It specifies CASSLDTGTSSYNEQFF.

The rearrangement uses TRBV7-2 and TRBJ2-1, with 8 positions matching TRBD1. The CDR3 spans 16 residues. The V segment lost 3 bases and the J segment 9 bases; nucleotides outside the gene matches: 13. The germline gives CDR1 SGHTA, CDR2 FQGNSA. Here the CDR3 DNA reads TGTGCCAGCAGCTTCTATGGGACAGGTAGTCTTGCTGAGCAGTTCTTC. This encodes CASSFYGTGSLAEQFF.

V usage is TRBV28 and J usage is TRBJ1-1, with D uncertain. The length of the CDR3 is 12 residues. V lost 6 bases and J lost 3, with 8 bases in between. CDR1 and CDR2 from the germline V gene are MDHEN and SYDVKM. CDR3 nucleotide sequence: TGTGCCAGCAGCCCATCCTACACTGAAGCTTTCTTT. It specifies CASSPSYTEAFF.

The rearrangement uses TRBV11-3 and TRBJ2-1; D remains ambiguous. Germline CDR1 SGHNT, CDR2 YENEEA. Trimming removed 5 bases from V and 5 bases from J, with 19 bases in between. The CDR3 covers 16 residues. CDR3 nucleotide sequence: TGTGCCAGCAGCCAAGAAAAATTCTCAGGAGACAATGAGCAGTTCTTC. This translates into CASSQEKFSGDNEQFF.

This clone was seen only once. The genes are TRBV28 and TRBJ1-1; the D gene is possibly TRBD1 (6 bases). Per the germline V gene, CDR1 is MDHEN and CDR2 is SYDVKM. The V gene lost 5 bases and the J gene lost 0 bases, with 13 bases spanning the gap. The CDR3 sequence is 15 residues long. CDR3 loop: CASSLTGQVNTEAFF. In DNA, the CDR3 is TGTGCCAGCAGTCTTACGGGACAAGTGAACACTGAAGCTTTCTTT.

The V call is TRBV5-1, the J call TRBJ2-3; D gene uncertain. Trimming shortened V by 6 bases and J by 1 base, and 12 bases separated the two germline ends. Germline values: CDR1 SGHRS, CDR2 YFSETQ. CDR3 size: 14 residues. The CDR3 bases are TGCGCCAGCATTCTGAACCCAGGCACAGATACGCAGTATTTT. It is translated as CASILNPGTDTQYF.

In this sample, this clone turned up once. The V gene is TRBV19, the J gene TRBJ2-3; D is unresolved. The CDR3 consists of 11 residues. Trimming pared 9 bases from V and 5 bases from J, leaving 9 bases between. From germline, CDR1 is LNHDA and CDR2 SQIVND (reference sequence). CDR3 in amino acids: CASSERDTQYF. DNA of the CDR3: TGTGCCAGCTCGGAGAGAGATACGCAGTATTTT.

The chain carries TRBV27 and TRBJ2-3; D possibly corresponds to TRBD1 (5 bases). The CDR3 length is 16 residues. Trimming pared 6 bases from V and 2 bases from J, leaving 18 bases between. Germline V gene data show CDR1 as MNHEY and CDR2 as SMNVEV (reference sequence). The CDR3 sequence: CASRPRGGAFTDTQYF. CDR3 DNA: TGTGCCAGCAGGCCAAGGGGTGGAGCCTTCACAGATACGCAGTATTTT.

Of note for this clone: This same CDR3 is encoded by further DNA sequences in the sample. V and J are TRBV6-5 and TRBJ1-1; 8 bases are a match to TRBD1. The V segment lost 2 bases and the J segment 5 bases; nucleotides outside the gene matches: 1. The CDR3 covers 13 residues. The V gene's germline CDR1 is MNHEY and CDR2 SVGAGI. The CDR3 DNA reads TGTGCCAGCAGTTACGGGACAGGAACTGAAGCTTTCTTT. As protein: CASSYGTGTEAFF.

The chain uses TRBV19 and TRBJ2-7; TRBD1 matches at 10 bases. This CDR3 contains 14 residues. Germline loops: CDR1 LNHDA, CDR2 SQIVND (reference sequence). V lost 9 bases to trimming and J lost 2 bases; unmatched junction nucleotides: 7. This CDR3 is CASSDRGLAYEQYF. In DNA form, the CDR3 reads TGTGCCAGCAGTGACAGGGGGCTTGCCTACGAGCAGTACTTC.

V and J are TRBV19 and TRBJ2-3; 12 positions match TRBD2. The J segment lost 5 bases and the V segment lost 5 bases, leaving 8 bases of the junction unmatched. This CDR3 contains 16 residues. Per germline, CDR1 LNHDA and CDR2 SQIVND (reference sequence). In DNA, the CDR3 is TGTGCCAGTAGTCCTAGACTAGCGGGAGATCTAGATACGCAGTATTTT. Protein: CASSPRLAGDLDTQYF. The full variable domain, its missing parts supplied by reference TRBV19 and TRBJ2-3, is DGGITQSPKYLFRKEGQNVTLSCEQNLNHDAMYWYRQDPGQGLRLIYYSQIVNDFQKGDIAEGYSVSREKKESFPLTVTSAQKNPTAFYLCASSPRLAGDLDTQYFGPGTRLTVL.

CDR3 nucleotides: TGTGCCAGTAGTGGGGACGGCTACTTAATGAACACTGAAGCTTTCTTT. It codes for CASSGDGYLMNTEAFF. The J gene is TRBJ1-1, the V gene TRBV19; a possible D gene is TRBD1 (5 bases). The CDR3 is made up of 16 amino acids. Deletions cut 5 bases from V and 0 bases from J, with 16 bases between. CDR1 and CDR2 (germline): LNHDA, SQIVND (reference sequence). Filled out from reference TRBV19 and TRBJ1-1, the complete variable domain reads DGGITQSPKYLFRKEGQNVTLSCEQNLNHDAMYWYRQDPGQGLRLIYYSQIVNDFQKGDIAEGYSVSREKKESFPLTVTSAQKNPTAFYLCASSGDGYLMNTEAFFGQGTRLTVV.

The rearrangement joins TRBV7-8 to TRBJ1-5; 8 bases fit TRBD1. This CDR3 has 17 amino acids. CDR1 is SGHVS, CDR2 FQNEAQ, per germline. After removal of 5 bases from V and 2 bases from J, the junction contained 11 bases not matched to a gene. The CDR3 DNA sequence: TGTGCCAGCAGCCGATCAACAGGGGGTCGGGGCAATCAGCCCCAGCATTTT. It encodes CASSRSTGGRGNQPQHF.

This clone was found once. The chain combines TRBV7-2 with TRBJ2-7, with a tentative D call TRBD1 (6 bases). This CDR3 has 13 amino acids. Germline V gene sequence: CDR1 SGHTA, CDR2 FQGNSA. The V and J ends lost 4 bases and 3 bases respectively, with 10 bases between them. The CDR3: CASSSDSVYEQYF. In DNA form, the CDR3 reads TGTGCCAGCAGCTCGGACAGCGTCTACGAGCAGTACTTC.

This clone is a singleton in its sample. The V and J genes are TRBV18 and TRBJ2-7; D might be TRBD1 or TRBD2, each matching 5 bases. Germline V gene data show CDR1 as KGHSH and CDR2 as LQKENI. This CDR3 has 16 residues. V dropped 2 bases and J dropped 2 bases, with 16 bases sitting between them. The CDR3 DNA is TGTGCCAGCTCACCAATCGCCGGGACGGGACCCTACGAGCAGTACTTC. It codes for CASSPIAGTGPYEQYF.

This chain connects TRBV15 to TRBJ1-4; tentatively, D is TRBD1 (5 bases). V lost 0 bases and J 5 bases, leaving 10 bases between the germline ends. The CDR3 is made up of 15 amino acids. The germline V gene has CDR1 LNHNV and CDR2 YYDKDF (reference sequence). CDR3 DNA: TGTGCCACCAGCAGAGATCGACAGAAGAATGAAAAACTGTTTTTT. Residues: CATSRDRQKNEKLFF.

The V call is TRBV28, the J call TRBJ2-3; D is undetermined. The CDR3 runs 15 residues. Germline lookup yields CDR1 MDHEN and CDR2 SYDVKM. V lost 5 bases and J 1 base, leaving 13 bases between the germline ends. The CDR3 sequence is CASSPSGLGTDTQYF. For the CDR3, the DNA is TGTGCCAGCAGTCCCTCAGGTCTGGGCACAGATACGCAGTATTTT. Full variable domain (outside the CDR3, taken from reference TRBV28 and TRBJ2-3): DVKVTQSSRYLVKRTGEKVFLECVQDMDHENMFWYRQDPGLGLRLIYFSYDVKMKEKGDIPEGYSVSREKKERFSLILESASTNQTSMYLCASSPSGLGTDTQYFGPGTRLTVL.

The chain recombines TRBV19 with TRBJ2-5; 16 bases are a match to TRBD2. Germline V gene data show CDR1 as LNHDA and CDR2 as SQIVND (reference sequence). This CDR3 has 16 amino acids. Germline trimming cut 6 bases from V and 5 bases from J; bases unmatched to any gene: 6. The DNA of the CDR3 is TGTGCCAGTAGCGGGACTAGCGGGAGGGCCGGGGAGACCCAGTACTTC. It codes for CASSGTSGRAGETQYF.

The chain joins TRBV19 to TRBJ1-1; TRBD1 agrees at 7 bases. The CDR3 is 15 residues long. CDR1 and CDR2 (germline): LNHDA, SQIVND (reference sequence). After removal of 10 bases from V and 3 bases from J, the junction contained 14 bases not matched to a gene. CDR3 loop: CATGTASIPYTEAFF. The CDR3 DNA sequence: TGTGCCACCGGGACAGCGTCGATACCGTACACTGAAGCTTTCTTT.

CDR3 nucleotides: TGTGCCAGCAGCCCTACGGGACTAGCGGGAGGAAGGAGGGGCACAGATACGCAGTATTTT. Amino acid sequence: CASSPTGLAGGRRGTDTQYF. The chain couples TRBV13 to TRBJ2-3, with TRBD2 matching over 15 bases. CDR1 PRHDT and CDR2 FYEKMQ come from the germline V gene (reference sequence). This CDR3 spans 20 amino acids. Unmatched junction bases numbered 13, after V lost 5 bases and J lost 1 base.

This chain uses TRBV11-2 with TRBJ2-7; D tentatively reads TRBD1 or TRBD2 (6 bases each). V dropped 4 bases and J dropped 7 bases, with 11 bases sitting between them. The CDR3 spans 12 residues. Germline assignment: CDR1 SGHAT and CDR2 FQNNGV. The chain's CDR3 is CASSSGAREQYF. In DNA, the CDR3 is TGTGCCAGCAGCTCGGGGGCGCGGGAGCAGTACTTC.